Sequencing of this T cell receptor (beta chain) was carried out in a study of blood T cell repertoires in COVID-19. Turning to the study itself: Samples representing acute and convalescent COVID-19 were sourced from the United States, Italy and Spain.

Germline assignment: CDR1 SGHVS and CDR2 FNYEAQ. The CDR3 runs 15 residues. V shed 5 bases, J shed 1 base, and the junction held 7 bases outside the gene matches. Produced via immunoSEQ multiplex PCR; TCRdb's table is partial and in-frame only. Here the sample spans under 350,000 clones, about 89% being singletons. Sequencing was done on a sample of peripheral blood. This sequence joins TRBV7-6 and TRBJ1-1; TRBD1 aligns across 7 bases. The receptor was derived from a man aged 40-49 years with acute or convalescent COVID-19. The CDR3 region has the DNA TGTGCCAGCAGCGCATCCCCAGGGGGGAACACTGAAGCTTTCTTT. Translating gives CASSASPGGNTEAFF.